The 23 T cell receptor beta chains listed next were all sequenced from one sample in a study of OX40 agonist ivuxolimab in advanced cancers. The assay was immunoSEQ multiplex PCR, and TCRdb's table has in-frame clones only and misses some. The sample includes about 46,000 clones, just over 85% of them seen just once. The specimen was CD4+ or CD8+ T cells sorted from blood, collected in a trial of the OX40 agonist ivuxolimab. The receptor source for this set is an adult with an advanced solid tumor such as melanoma, head and neck, liver or kidney cancer.

This CDR3 reads CASSYSEGNYGYTF. The DNA of the CDR3 is TGTGCCAGCAGTTACTCAGAGGGCAACTATGGCTACACCTTC. The rearrangement uses TRBV6-5 and TRBJ1-2; D not certain. Trimming stripped 0 bases from V and 2 bases from J, with 7 bases between. CDR3 size: 14 residues. The germline gives CDR1 MNHEY, CDR2 SVGAGI.

V usage is TRBV6-5 and J usage is TRBJ2-1; 8 positions match TRBD2. V shed 9 bases, J shed 8 bases, and the junction held 12 bases outside the gene matches. CDR1 and CDR2 (germline): MNHEY, SVGAGI. The CDR3 consists of 14 residues. CDR3 residues: CASHGMTSVDEQFF. The CDR3 DNA sequence: TGTGCCAGTCATGGAATGACTAGCGTGGATGAGCAGTTCTTC.

As to this clone: Because the CDR3's place on the DNA is in doubt, the DNA is left out and the CDR3 is given as listed by TCRdb. V is TRBV21-1 and J is TRBJ2-6; TRBD1 reflects the table's D call only, with no check against the DNA. TRBV21-1 counts as a pseudogene. The CDR3 contains 18 residues when both ends are counted. CDR3 region: CASSKVGTGSSGANVLTF.

The chain employs TRBV4-3 and TRBJ2-5, with D maybe TRBD2 (6 bases). The length of the CDR3 is 16 residues. CDR1 LGHNA and CDR2 YSLEER come from the germline V gene. The V end was cut by 0 bases, the J end by 4 bases, with 15 bases between. CDR3 loop: CASSQEDRLGGETQYF. The CDR3 DNA follows: TGCGCCAGCAGCCAAGAGGACCGCTTGGGGGGAGAGACCCAGTACTTC.

The chain joins TRBV6-6 to TRBJ2-4; perhaps TRBD1 as D (6 bases). CDR1 is MNHNY, CDR2 SVGAGI, per germline (reference sequence). Trimming shortened V by 7 bases and J by 0 bases, and 16 bases separated the two germline ends. This CDR3 comprises 16 residues. As DNA, the CDR3 is TGTGCCAGCACTCCCAGACAGGTCCTAGCCAAAAACATTCAGTACTTC. This translates into CASTPRQVLAKNIQYF.

V gene TRBV29-1 combines with J gene TRBJ2-7; 12 bases fit TRBD1. CDR3 size: 14 residues. V shed 6 bases and J 3 bases; nucleotides not matched to a gene: 6. In germline, CDR1 is SQVTM, CDR2 ANQGSEA. The CDR3 is CSVTGTGGIYEQYF. The CDR3 DNA reads TGCAGCGTCACCGGGACAGGGGGCATCTACGAGCAGTACTTC.

J is TRBJ1-1 and V is TRBV14; 7 bases are shared with TRBD1. The CDR3 is 13 residues long. Germline CDR1 SGHDN, CDR2 FVKESK. Trimming removed 3 bases from V and 8 bases from J; junction bases left unmatched: 6. The CDR3 coding sequence is TGTGCCAGCAGCCAGATCAGGGGACAGGAAGCTTTCTTT. Protein product: CASSQIRGQEAFF.

CDR3 in amino acids: CASSLVRGFNIQYF. DNA for the CDR3: TGTGCCAGCAGCTTAGTACGGGGGTTTAACATTCAGTACTTC. This rearrangement joins TRBV11-2 to TRBJ2-4, with a tentative D call TRBD2 (6 bases). There are 14 residues in the CDR3. Trimming cost V 1 base and J 7 bases, with 11 bases left between them. The germline V gene encodes CDR1 SGHAT and CDR2 FQNNGV.

This chain joins TRBV6-5 and TRBJ2-7; 10 positions agree with TRBD2. V lost 6 bases to trimming and J lost 3 bases; unmatched junction nucleotides: 5. Germline-derived CDR1 and CDR2 are MNHEY and SVGAGI. The CDR3 spans 14 residues. CDR3 sequence: CASRLAGGGYEQYF. CDR3 DNA: TGTGCCAGCAGGTTAGCGGGGGGTGGCTACGAGCAGTACTTC.

The chain combines TRBV7-2 with TRBJ2-7; 8 nucleotides match TRBD1. Trimming took 2 bases from V and 5 from J; bases not matched to a gene: 5. Germline V gives CDR1 SGHTA, CDR2 FQGNSA. CDR3 length equals 14 residues. CDR3 residues: CASSLFPGGDEQYF. The CDR3 DNA reads as TGTGCCAGCAGCTTATTCCCAGGGGGCGACGAGCAGTACTTC.

The rearrangement joins TRBV9 to TRBJ2-3; D gene ambiguous. This CDR3 comprises 12 residues. The germline V and J ends were trimmed by 6 bases and 2 bases, with 7 bases remaining between them. Germline V CDR1 and CDR2: SGDLS, YYNGEE. The CDR3 is CASTGDTDTQYF. CDR3 in DNA: TGTGCCAGCACTGGGGACACAGATACGCAGTATTTT.

The CDR3 here is CSVRQELYNEQFF. DNA of the CDR3: TGCAGCGTTCGACAGGAACTCTACAATGAGCAGTTCTTC. The V gene is TRBV29-1, the J gene TRBJ2-1; D perhaps matches TRBD1 (6 bases). Germline assignment: CDR1 SQVTM and CDR2 ANQGSEA. V lost 5 bases and J 3 bases, leaving 11 bases between the germline ends. CDR3 length equals 13 residues.

Regarding this clone: An end of the junction differs from the germline gene, which may be a read error. The gene calls are TRBV7-7 and TRBJ2-2; perhaps TRBD1 as D (5 bases). The CDR3 length is 13 residues. Germline CDR1 and CDR2: SSHAT and FNYEAQ (reference sequence). The CDR3 nucleotides read TGTGCTAGCAGCCAACTCGACAGCGGGGAGCTGTTTTTT. It yields the protein CASSQLDSGELFF.

The CDR3 nucleotides are TGCGCCAGCAGGATGGGCAGGGGATTGGATACGCAGTATTTT. Its translation: CASRMGRGLDTQYF. The chain couples TRBV5-1 to TRBJ2-3; D is perhaps TRBD1 (6 bases). Germline CDR1 and CDR2: SGHRS and YFSETQ. The CDR3 loop spans 14 amino acids. The ends were cut back, 5 bases at V and 6 bases at J, with 16 bases in the middle.

The chain combines TRBV18 with TRBJ1-5, with D hard to call. CDR1 and CDR2 from the germline V gene are KGHSH and LQKENI. The CDR3 has 16 amino acids. V was cut by 3 bases and J by 1 base, with 13 bases left in between. This CDR3 reads CASSPRTVQSNQPQHF. The CDR3 DNA reads as TGTGCCAGCTCACCGCGCACCGTTCAAAGCAATCAGCCCCAGCATTTT.

The chain links TRBV7-8 to TRBJ2-5; D is unresolved. Germline V lookup: CDR1 SGHVS, CDR2 FQNEAQ. V lost 2 bases and J 0 bases, leaving 10 bases between the germline ends. This CDR3 is built from 15 residues. The CDR3 reads CASSLLAGYQETQYF. The CDR3 coding sequence is TGTGCCAGCAGCTTATTGGCCGGTTACCAAGAGACCCAGTACTTC. The full variable domain, with the rest looked up from reference TRBV7-8 and TRBJ2-5, is GAGVSQSPRYKVAKRGQDVALRCDPISGHVSLFWYQQALGQGPEFLTYFQNEAQLDKSGLPSDRFFAERPEGSVSTLKIQRTQQEDSAVYLCASSLLAGYQETQYFGPGTRLLVL.

A single count supports this clone. V usage is TRBV9 and J usage is TRBJ1-1; D uncertain. Germline V gives CDR1 SGDLS, CDR2 YYNGEE. Deletions cut 3 bases from V and 0 bases from J, with 15 bases between. The CDR3 runs 16 residues. The DNA of the CDR3 is TGTGCCAGCAGCGCTTTAGGCTCCTTGGTGAACACTGAAGCTTTCTTT. Its protein is CASSALGSLVNTEAFF.

The chain couples TRBV5-1 to TRBJ2-3; perhaps TRBD1 as D (6 bases). With 7 bases removed from V and 8 bases from J, the gap between germline ends came to 20 bases. Germline V CDR1 and CDR2: SGHRS, YFSETQ. This CDR3 contains 14 residues. The CDR3 nucleotides are TGCGCCAGCGGCAAACAGGGTCTTCAGGGTACGCAGTATTTT. Its protein product is CASGKQGLQGTQYF. Based on the CDR3 plus reference TRBV5-1 and TRBJ2-3, the full variable domain is KAGVTQTPRYLIKTRGQQVTLSCSPISGHRSVSWYQQTPGQGLQFLFEYFSETQRNKGNFPGRFSGRQFSNSRSEMNVSTLELGDSALYLCASGKQGLQGTQYFGPGTRLTVL.

As DNA, the CDR3 is TGTGCCAGCAGCCGTCTTTCCGCGGGGCAGGCCTATGGCTACACCTTC. It translates to CASSRLSAGQAYGYTF. The chain joins TRBV7-9 to TRBJ1-2; the D gene is possibly TRBD1 (5 bases). The V and J ends lost 5 bases and 4 bases respectively, with 20 bases between them. The germline V gene has CDR1 SEHNR and CDR2 FQNEAQ (reference sequence). The length of the CDR3 is 16 residues.

The chain has TRBV5-5 and TRBJ2-3; D is perhaps TRBD1 or TRBD2 (5 bases each). The germline gives CDR1 SGHKS, CDR2 YYEKEE (reference sequence). V lost 0 bases and J lost 6, with 11 bases in between. The CDR3 has 14 amino acids. The CDR3 DNA sequence: TGTGCCAGCAGCTTGGAGGGGCCGGGGGATACGCAGTATTTT. Protein product: CASSLEGPGDTQYF.

This chain joins TRBV2 and TRBJ2-3, with 7 nucleotides matching TRBD2. Trimming at V came to 5 bases and at J to 1 base, leaving 15 bases not matched to a gene. CDR1 and CDR2 from the germline V gene are SNHLY and FYNNEI. The CDR3 loop spans 18 amino acids. CDR3 loop: CASSSVGGVAGGTDTQYF. The CDR3 coding sequence is TGTGCCAGCAGTAGTGTGGGGGGGGTTGCCGGAGGCACAGATACGCAGTATTTT.

The V and J genes are TRBV6-5 and TRBJ1-2; TRBD1 aligns across 7 bases. The CDR3 is 13 residues long. After removal of 6 bases from V and 8 bases from J, the junction contained 9 bases not matched to a gene. Germline V gene sequence: CDR1 MNHEY, CDR2 SVGAGI. CDR3 nucleotides: TGTGCCAGCAGCGTAGGGCCAGGGGGAGGCTACACCTTC. Protein product: CASSVGPGGGYTF.

The chain is built from TRBV29-1 and TRBJ2-5, with D possibly being TRBD1 (5 bases). Germline V gene lookup returns CDR1 SQVTM and CDR2 ANQGSEA. Trimming stripped 6 bases from V and 0 bases from J, with 11 bases between. The CDR3 contains 13 residues. The CDR3 sequence: CSVKDSYQETQYF. In nucleotides, the CDR3 is TGCAGCGTGAAAGACAGCTACCAAGAGACCCAGTACTTC.